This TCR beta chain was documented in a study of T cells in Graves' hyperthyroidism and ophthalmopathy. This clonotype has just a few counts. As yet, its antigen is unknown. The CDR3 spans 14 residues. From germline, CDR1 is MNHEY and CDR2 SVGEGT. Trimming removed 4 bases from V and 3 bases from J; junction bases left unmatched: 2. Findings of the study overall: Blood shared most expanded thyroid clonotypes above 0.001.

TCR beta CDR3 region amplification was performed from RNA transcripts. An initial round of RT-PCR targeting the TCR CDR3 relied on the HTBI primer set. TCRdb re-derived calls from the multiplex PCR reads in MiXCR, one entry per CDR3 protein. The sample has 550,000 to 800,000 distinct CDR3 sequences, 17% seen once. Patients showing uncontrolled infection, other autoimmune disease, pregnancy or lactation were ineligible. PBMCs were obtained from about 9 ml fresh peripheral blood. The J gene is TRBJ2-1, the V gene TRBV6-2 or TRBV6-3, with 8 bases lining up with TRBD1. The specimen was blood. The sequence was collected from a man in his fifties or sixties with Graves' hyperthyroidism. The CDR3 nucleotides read TGTGCCAGCAGTTGGACAGGGCACTACAATGAGCAGTTCTTC. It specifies CASSWTGHYNEQFF.